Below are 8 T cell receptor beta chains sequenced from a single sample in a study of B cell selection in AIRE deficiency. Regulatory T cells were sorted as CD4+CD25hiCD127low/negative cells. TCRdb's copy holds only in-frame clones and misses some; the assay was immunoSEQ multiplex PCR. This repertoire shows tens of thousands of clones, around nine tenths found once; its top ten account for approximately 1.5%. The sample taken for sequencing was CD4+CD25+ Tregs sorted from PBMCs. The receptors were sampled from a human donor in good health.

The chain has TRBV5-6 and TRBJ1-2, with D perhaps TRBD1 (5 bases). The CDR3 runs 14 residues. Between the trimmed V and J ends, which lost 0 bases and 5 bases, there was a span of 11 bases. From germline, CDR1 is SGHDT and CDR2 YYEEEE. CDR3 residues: CASSLVSGTYGYTF. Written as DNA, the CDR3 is TGTGCCAGCAGCTTGGTCTCCGGGACTTATGGCTACACCTTC.

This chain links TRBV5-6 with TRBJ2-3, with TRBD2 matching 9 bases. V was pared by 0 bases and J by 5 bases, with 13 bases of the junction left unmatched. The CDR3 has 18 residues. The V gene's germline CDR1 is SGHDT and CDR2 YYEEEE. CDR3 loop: CASSLGGTSRPGGDTQYF. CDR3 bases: TGTGCCAGCAGCTTGGGGGGGACTAGCCGTCCAGGGGGAGATACGCAGTATTTT.

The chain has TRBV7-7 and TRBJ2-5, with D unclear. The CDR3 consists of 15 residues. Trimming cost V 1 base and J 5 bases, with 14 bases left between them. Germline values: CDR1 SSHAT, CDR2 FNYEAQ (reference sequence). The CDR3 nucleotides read TGTGCCAGCAGCTTAGACGGCCTAAGCAGTGAGACCCAGTACTTC. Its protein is CASSLDGLSSETQYF.

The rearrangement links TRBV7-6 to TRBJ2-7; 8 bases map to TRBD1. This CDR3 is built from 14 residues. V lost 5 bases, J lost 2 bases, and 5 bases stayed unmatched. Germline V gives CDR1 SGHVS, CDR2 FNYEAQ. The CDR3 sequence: CASSPGQGAYEQYF. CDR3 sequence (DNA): TGTGCCAGCAGCCCAGGACAGGGTGCCTACGAGCAGTACTTC.

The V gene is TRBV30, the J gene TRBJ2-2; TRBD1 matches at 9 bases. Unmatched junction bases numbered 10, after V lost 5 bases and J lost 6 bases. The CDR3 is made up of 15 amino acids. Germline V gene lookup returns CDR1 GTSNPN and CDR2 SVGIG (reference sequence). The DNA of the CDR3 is TGTGCCTGGTGTTCCGGGACAGGGTACCCCGGGGAGCTGTTTTTT. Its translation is CAWCSGTGYPGELFF.

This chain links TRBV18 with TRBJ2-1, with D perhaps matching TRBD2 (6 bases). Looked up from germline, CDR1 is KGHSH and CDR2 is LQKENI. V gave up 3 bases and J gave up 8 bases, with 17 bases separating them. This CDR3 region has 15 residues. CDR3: CASSPQASGLDEQFF. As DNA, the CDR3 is TGTGCCAGCTCACCCCAGGCGAGCGGGTTAGATGAGCAGTTCTTC.

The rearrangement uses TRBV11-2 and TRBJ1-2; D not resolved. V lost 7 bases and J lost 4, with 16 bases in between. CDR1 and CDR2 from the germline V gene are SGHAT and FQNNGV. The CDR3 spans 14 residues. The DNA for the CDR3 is TGTGCCAGCACAGCTTCCGAGGGAATCTATGGCTACACCTTC. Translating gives CASTASEGIYGYTF.

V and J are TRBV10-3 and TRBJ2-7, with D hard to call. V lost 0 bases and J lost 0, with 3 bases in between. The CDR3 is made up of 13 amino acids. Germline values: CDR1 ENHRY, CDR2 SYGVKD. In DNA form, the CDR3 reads TGTGCCATCAGTGAGTCTTACTCCTACGAGCAGTACTTC. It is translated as CAISESYSYEQYF.